The rows below give T cell receptor beta chains drawn from one sample of a study of beta chain bispecific antibodies for T cell cancers. No antigen is known for these receptors. TCRdb re-analysed the 5' RACE reads in MiXCR, keeping a single row per CDR3 protein. Of some 20,000 distinct CDR3 sequences detected, approximately 2% appear once; the ten largest clones hold roughly 5.1%. The sample in question was healthy donor T cells cultured with leukemia cells, obtained from a culture containing a bispecific antibody targeting TCR Vbeta12. These receptors were obtained from a human donor in good health. Some clones in this sample may be carry-over from other donors' samples. CDR3s include the opening cysteine and the closing phenylalanine or tryptophan. The D gene is left open where the match is weak. Not all rows give a size; the values are once, few, many and, for expanded clones, a class.

TRBJ2-7	TRBV27	few	.	15	TGTGCCAGCAGTCCGGACTCAAACCCGTCCTACGAGCAGTACTTC	CASSPDSNPSYEQYF
TRBJ1-5	TRBV4-1	many	.	16	TGCGCCAGCAGCCAAGATCCGGGGCCCCTCAATCAGCCCCAGCATTTT	CASSQDPGPLNQPQHF
TRBJ1-4	TRBV11-2	many	TRBD1	15	TGTGCCAGCAGCCTCAGCAGGGGGCAGGATGAAAAACTGTTTTTT	CASSLSRGQDEKLFF
TRBJ2-7	TRBV15	many	TRBD1	15	TGTGCCACCTCAGACCGGGACAGGGGATCCTACGAGCAGTACTTC	CATSDRDRGSYEQYF
TRBJ1-1	TRBV20-1	many	.	14	TGCAGTGCTAGAGATGACAGGATGAACACTGAAGCTTTCTTT	CSARDDRMNTEAFF
TRBJ2-5	TRBV9	many	.	16	TGTGCCAGCAGCGGTCCTGAGGGGGGAATAGGAGAGACCCAGTACTTC	CASSGPEGGIGETQYF
TRBJ1-1	TRBV20-1	many	.	11	TGCAGTGCCCAAGGGAACACTGAAGCTTTCTTT	CSAQGNTEAFF
TRBJ2-3	TRBV27	medium-sized	.	16	TGTGCCAGCAGTCCCTTTGGACTCTCAGACACAGATACGCAGTATTTT	CASSPFGLSDTDTQYF
TRBJ2-5	TRBV7-9	many	TRBD2	15	TGTGCCAGCAGCAGAATAGCGGGGGCCTGGGAGACCCAGTACTTC	CASSRIAGAWETQYF
TRBJ2-7	TRBV13	many	TRBD1	15	TGTGCCAGCAGCTCCCCGGGACAGGGGGCGTACGAGCAGTACTTC	CASSSPGQGAYEQYF
TRBJ2-1	TRBV27	many	.	16	TGTGCCAGCCACTTACATGGGGGTAGCTCCTACAATGAGCAGTTCTTC	CASHLHGGSSYNEQFF
TRBJ2-7	TRBV20-1	many	TRBD2	15	TGCAGTGCTAACCCGACTAGCGGGGGGCACTATGAGCAGTACTTC	CSANPTSGGHYEQYF
TRBJ2-1	TRBV7-2	medium-sized	.	13	TGTGCCAGCAGCTTAGGCCCGCCGGGGCCTCCGTTCTTC	CASSLGPPGPPFF
TRBJ1-6	TRBV6-5	many	TRBD1	16	TGTGCCAGCAGTTACGGGACAGGGGAATATAATTCACCCCTCCACTTT	CASSYGTGEYNSPLHF
TRBJ2-3	TRBV27	many	.	15	TGTGCCAGCAGCCGAGTGGGGGATGGCCCAGATACGCAGTATTTT	CASSRVGDGPDTQYF
TRBJ2-7	TRBV10-3	many	.	12	TGTGCCATTCTCGACAGCTCCTACGAGCAGTACTTC	CAILDSSYEQYF
TRBJ2-7	TRBV9	many	.	13	TGTGCCAGCAGCGTAGTCCTAGATAGCGAGCAGTACTTC	CASSVVLDSEQYF
TRBJ1-4	TRBV25-1	many	.	14	TGTGCCAGCAGTGAGCTTTCTACGGCCGAAAAACTGTTTTTT	CASSELSTAEKLFF
TRBJ2-5	TRBV20-1	many	.	12	TGCAGTGCTAGAGACCGCCAAGAGACCCAGTACTTC	CSARDRQETQYF
TRBJ2-2	TRBV7-8	medium-sized	TRBD2	20	TGTGCCAGCAGCTTCCAAACAGAAGCGGGGGGCCCCCAATCCACCGGGGAGCTGTTTTTT	CASSFQTEAGGPQSTGELFF
TRBJ2-1	TRBV27	many	.	12	TGTGCCAGCACCTCTGGCCACAATGAGCAGTTCTTC	CASTSGHNEQFF
TRBJ2-1	TRBV5-6	many	TRBD2	15	TGTGCCAGCAGCTTGGGTGGACTAGAATACGGTGAGCAGTTCTTC	CASSLGGLEYGEQFF
TRBJ2-1	TRBV5-4	many	.	13	TGTGCCAGCAGCCTGACCCTCAACAATGAGCAGTTCTTC	CASSLTLNNEQFF
TRBJ2-1	TRBV19	medium-sized	TRBD2	21	TGTGCCAGTAGTATATATTATTTTGGGACTAGCGGGGGGGGATCCTACAATGAGCAGTTCTTC	CASSIYYFGTSGGGSYNEQFF
TRBJ1-2	TRBV27	many	.	13	TGTGCCAGCAGCGACGGGAACCATCACGGCTACACCTTC	CASSDGNHHGYTF
TRBJ2-1	TRBV30	.	TRBD2	15	TGTGCCTGGAGTGGGGGACTAGCGGCCTACAATGAGCAGTTCTTC	CAWSGGLAAYNEQFF
TRBJ2-3	TRBV7-8	many	.	12	TGTGCCAGCGGCCGGGGGAGCTATACGCAGTATTTT	CASGRGSYTQYF
TRBJ2-5	TRBV6-1	many	.	12	TGTGCCAGCACGCCCCAAACGGAGACCCAGTACTTC	CASTPQTETQYF
TRBJ1-5	TRBV30	.	.	15	TGTGCCTGGAGCCTCGGCGGGGGTAGCAATCAGCCCCAGCATTTT	CAWSLGGGSNQPQHF
TRBJ1-1	TRBV5-1	medium-sized	.	13	TGCGCCAGCAGCTGGCGGACAGATCATGAAGCTTTCTTT	CASSWRTDHEAFF
TRBJ2-4	TRBV5-6	medium-sized	TRBD1	12	TGTGCCAGCAGCTCGGGGACAGGGCATCTGTACTTC	CASSSGTGHLYF
TRBJ2-2	TRBV9	many	.	14	TGTGCCAGCTCTGTGGACTTTACTACCGGGGAGCTGTTTTTT	CASSVDFTTGELFF
TRBJ2-5	TRBV20-1	many	.	13	TGCAGTGCTAGTGTCGGTCTACAAGAGACCCAGTACTTC	CSASVGLQETQYF
TRBJ2-7	TRBV4-1	many	.	15	TGCGCCAGCAGCCAGTTCAAAACGGAACCCTACGAGCAGTACTTC	CASSQFKTEPYEQYF
TRBJ2-6	TRBV27	many	.	18	TGTGCCAGCAGTTCCTTCGACGGGGGCCTATACGGGGCCAACGTCCTGACTTTC	CASSSFDGGLYGANVLTF
TRBJ2-1	TRBV7-8	many	TRBD1	15	TGTGCCAGCAGCGCCGGGACAGGGGGGGGGTATGAGCAGTTCTTC	CASSAGTGGGYEQFF
TRBJ2-7	TRBV29-1	many	.	16	TGCAGCGTTGAAGTTCGGACAGCGGCTCTCTCCTACGAGCAGTACTTC	CSVEVRTAALSYEQYF
TRBJ2-1	TRBV20-1	many	.	10	TGCAGTGGGGCGGACAATGAGCAGTTCTTC	CSGADNEQFF
TRBJ2-7	TRBV30	many	TRBD1	14	TGTGCCTGGTGTCTGACAGGGAATACCTACGAGCAGTACTTC	CAWCLTGNTYEQYF
TRBJ1-2	TRBV28	many	.	13	TGTGCCAGCAGTCCAGACCCCTCCGGTGGCTACACCTTC	CASSPDPSGGYTF
TRBJ1-1	TRBV10-3	many	.	11	TGTGCCATCAGTGGGGGACGCGAAGCTTTCTTT	CAISGGREAFF
TRBJ2-5	TRBV5-4	few	TRBD1	15	TGTGCCAGCCGCGCCAGGACAGGGGCCGAAGAGACCCAGTACTTC	CASRARTGAEETQYF
TRBJ2-2	TRBV27	many	TRBD1	17	TGTGCCAGCAGTTCCCCGACGAGGACAGGGGCTACCGGGGAGCTGTTTTTT	CASSSPTRTGATGELFF
TRBJ2-7	TRBV5-1	many	TRBD1	14	TGCGCCCGCAACGGGACAGGGAGTTTCTACGAGCAGTACTTC	CARNGTGSFYEQYF
TRBJ2-6	TRBV20-1	medium-sized	.	16	TGCAGCGCCTCCCCGGGAAGGGTCATTGGGGCCAACGTCCTGACTTTC	CSASPGRVIGANVLTF
TRBJ1-2	TRBV2	many	.	14	TGTGCCAGCAGTGGGACTGCAGGCTGGGATGGCTACACCTTC	CASSGTAGWDGYTF